Sequencing of this T cell receptor beta chain was carried out in a study of T cells in Graves' hyperthyroidism and ophthalmopathy. Amplified TCR beta CDR3 regions derived from RNA transcripts. The HTBI primer set drove a first-round RT-PCR of the TCR CDR3. TCRdb called the multiplex PCR reads again in MiXCR, with one record for every CDR3 protein. Among approximately 600,000 distinct CDR3 sequences listed, 13% to 15% were seen once. This CDR3 has 16 amino acids. Germline values: CDR1 SEHNR, CDR2 FQNEAQ (reference sequence). V was clipped by 3 bases and J by 6 bases; unmatched bases: 7. Material: blood. V usage is TRBV7-9 and J usage is TRBJ2-2, with TRBD1 matching 10 bases. The TCR sequence derives from a woman aged 18 to 35 with Graves' ophthalmopathy. DNA of the CDR3: TGTGCCAGCAGCTTGCGGGGACAGGGGTTGTCCGGGGAGCTGTTTTTT. Translation: CASSLRGQGLSGELFF.